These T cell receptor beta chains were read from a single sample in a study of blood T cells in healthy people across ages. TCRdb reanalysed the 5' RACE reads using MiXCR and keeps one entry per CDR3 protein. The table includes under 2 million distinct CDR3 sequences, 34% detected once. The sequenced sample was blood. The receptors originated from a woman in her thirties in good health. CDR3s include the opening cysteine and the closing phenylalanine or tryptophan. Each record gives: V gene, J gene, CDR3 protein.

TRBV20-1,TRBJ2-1,CSARRLAGVTGDFINEQFF
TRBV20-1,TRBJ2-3,CSAGLASTDTQYF
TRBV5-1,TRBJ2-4,CASSLEPSKNIQYF
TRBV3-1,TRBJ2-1,CASSQDGTSAHNGQFF
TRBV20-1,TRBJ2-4,CSAQAETIKNIQYF
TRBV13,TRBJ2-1,CASSSWTGGIGNEQFF
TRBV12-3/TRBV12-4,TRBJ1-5,CASSLDSGNQPQHF
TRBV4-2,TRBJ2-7,CASNPDLTAYEQYF
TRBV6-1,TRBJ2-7,CASDRTPISYEQYF
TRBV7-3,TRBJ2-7,CASSLGRAGVPYEQYF
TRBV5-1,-,CASSSVSGQPYEQYF
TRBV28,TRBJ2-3,CASSSPSAGRTDTQYF
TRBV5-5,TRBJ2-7,CASSVGLAGGSYEQYF
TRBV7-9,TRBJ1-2,CASSLVDRGGGYTF
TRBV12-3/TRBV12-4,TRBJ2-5,CASSPTGFEETQYF
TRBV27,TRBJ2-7,CASRNDSGMGYEQYF
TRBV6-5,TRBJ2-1,CASSSAGVSSNEQFF
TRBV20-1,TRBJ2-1,CSALTSGRGNEQFF
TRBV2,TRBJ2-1,CASDTVGNSYNEQFF
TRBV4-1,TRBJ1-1,CAGSQGSFRGNTEAFF
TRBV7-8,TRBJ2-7,CASNPVRPTLSYEQYF
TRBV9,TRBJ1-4,CASSVVGGKLFF
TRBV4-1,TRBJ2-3,CASSQELAGVNTDTQYF
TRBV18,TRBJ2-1,CASPPSSSEQFF
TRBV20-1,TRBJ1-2,CSGPGQGYGYTF
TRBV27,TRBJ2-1,CASSLFGAGSNEQFF
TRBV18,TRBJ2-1,CASSSGASTSFNEQFF
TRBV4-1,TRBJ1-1,CASSQVDRDTEAFF
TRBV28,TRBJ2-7,CASSSSGSGTSEALYEQYF
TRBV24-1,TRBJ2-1,CATSDSLRQGWGDEQFF
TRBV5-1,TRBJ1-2,CASSSFSRISNYGYTF
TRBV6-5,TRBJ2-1,CASSYLQVSVSDEQFF
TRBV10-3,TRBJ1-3,CAISESFGNTIYF
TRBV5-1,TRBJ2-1,CASSSGVAYNEQFF
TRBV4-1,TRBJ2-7,CASSQVARGGAGEQYF
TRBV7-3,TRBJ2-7,CASSPQTSGSYEQYF
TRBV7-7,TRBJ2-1,CASSPDRGERNEQFF
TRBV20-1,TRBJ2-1,CSAVAAFRNNEQFF
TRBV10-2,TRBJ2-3,CASSENSLYTDTQYF
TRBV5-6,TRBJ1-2,CASSLAGQQFMGYTF
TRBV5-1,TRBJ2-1,CASSLEGDHNEQFF
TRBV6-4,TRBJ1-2,CASRNNNYGYTF
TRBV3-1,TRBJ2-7,CASSLPGDRGGEQYF
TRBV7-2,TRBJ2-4,CASSLLRAAKNIQYF
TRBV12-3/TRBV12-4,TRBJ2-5,CASSNKETQYF
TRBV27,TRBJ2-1,CASSLGVAGFDEQFF
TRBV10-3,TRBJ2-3,CAISEPGGPDTQYF
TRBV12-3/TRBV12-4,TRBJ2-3,CASSSGQGTRSKVDTQYF
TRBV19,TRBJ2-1,CASSALLYNEQFF
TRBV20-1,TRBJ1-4,CSASQDYTATNEKLFF
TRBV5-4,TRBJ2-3,CASSGGQGVHTDTQYF
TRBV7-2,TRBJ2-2,CASSYSGRTSTGELFF